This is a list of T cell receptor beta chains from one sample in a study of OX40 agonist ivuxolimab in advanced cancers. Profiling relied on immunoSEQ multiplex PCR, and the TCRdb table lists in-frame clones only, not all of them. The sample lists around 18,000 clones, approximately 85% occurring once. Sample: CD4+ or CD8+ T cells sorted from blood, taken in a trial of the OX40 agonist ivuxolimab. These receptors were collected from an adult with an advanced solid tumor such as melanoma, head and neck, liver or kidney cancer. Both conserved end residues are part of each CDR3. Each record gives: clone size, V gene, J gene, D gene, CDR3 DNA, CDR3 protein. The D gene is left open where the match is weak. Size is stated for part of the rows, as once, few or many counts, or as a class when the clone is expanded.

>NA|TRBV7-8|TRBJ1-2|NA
TGTGCCAGCAGCTTAGTCACGCCAGGGACGGGAAAGGCTAACTATGGCTACACCTTC
CASSLVTPGTGKANYGYTF
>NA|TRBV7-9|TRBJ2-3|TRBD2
TGTGCCAGCAGCTTACTAGCGGGAGCCCGCACAGATACGCAGTATTTT
CASSLLAGARTDTQYF
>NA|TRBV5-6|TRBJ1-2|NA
TGTGCCAGCAGCTTGGTGTGGTCCTCGGGTGGCTACACCTTC
CASSLVWSSGGYTF
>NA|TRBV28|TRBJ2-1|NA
TGTGCCAGCAGAAACCTGGGGTCCTACAATGAGCAGTTCTTC
CASRNLGSYNEQFF
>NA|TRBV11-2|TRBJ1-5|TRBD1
TGTGCCAGCAGCTTCGGACAGGGAAGCAATCAGCCCCAGCATTTT
CASSFGQGSNQPQHF
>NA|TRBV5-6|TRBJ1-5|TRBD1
TGTGCCAGCAGTTCCGGGACAGCCTTACAGCCCCAGCATTTT
CASSSGTALQPQHF
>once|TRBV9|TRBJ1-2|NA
TGTGCCAGCAGCGTAGGGGGACGTGGCTACACCTTC
CASSVGGRGYTF
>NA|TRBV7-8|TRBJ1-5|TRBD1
TGTGCCAGCAGCTTACCCATCGGACAGGGGTTTGTTCAGCCCCAGCATTTT
CASSLPIGQGFVQPQHF
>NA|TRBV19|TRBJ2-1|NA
TGTGCCAGCACTCCCAGGGTGGGAAATGAGCAGTTCTTC
CASTPRVGNEQFF
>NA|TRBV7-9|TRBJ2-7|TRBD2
TGTGCCAGCAGCCCACTAGCGGGAGGGGAGGAGCAGTACTTC
CASSPLAGGEEQYF
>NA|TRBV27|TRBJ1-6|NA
TGTGCCAGCAGCTTAAGGAATTCACCCCTCCACTTT
CASSLRNSPLHF
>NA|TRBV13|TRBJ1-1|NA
TGTGCCAGCAGCCAACTCCTGGACCCTCATGAAGCTTTCTTT
CASSQLLDPHEAFF
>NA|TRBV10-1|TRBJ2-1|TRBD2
TGCGCCAGCAGTGAGCCTTCGACTAGCTTCTCGTCCAATGAGCAGTTCTTC
CASSEPSTSFSSNEQFF
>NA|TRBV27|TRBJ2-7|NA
TGTGCCAGCAGTTCCAGGACCCTTGGGTCCTACGAGCAGTACTTC
CASSSRTLGSYEQYF
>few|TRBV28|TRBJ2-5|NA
TGTGCCAGCAGTTTCAACCCGGGGGAAGAGACCCAGTACTTC
CASSFNPGEETQYF
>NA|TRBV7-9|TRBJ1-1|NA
TGTGCCAGCAGCCCCGTGGGTGGGAACACTGAAGCTTTCTTT
CASSPVGGNTEAFF
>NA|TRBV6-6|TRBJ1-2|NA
TGTGCCAGCAGTTACTTCCTGGGCTCGGACTATGGCTACACCTTC
CASSYFLGSDYGYTF
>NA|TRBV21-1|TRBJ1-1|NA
TGTGCCAGCAGCAAAGAAGGCGCTTTCGGAGCTTTCTTT
CASSKEGAFGAFF